These 11 T cell receptor beta chains were sequenced from one sample in a study of T cells after yellow fever vaccination. Via MiXCR, TCRdb re-called the 5' RACE reads, giving one row per CDR3 protein. The profile covers 500,000 to 650,000 distinct CDR3 sequences, with about 14% appearing a single time and 11% to 15% taken by the ten largest. The sample was PBMCs, taken on the day of the yellow fever booster vaccination. These TCRs come from a man aged 25-45 years who received the YFV17D yellow fever vaccine.

This clonotype was seen only a few times. The chain couples TRBV5-1 to TRBJ2-1, with 11 bases fitting TRBD2. The V gene's germline CDR1 is SGHRS and CDR2 YFSETQ. V was pared by 3 bases and J by 4 bases, with 3 bases of the junction left unmatched. The CDR3 runs 15 residues. As DNA, the CDR3 is TGCGCCAGCAGCTGGGGACTAGCGGTATACAATGAGCAGTTCTTC. Protein sequence: CASSWGLAVYNEQFF.

The table lists this clonotype with a few counts. The chain carries TRBV15 and TRBJ2-7, with 7 bases that match TRBD2. CDR1 and CDR2 from the germline V gene are LNHNV and YYDKDF (reference sequence). The CDR3 runs 16 residues. V trimming: 1 base; J trimming: 5 bases; junction bases outside the gene matches: 11. In DNA form, the CDR3 reads TGTGCCACCAGCAGAGGGGGGACCGGGACTATTAACGAGCAGTACTTC. This codes for CATSRGGTGTINEQYF.

This clonotype showed up just a few times. In DNA form, the CDR3 reads TGTGCCAGCAGCGTAGGGGTCCTAGCGGGAGCGGGCGAGCAGTACTTC. This codes for CASSVGVLAGAGEQYF. The V gene is TRBV9, the J gene TRBJ2-7; 10 bases agree with TRBD2. This CDR3 region has 16 residues. From germline, CDR1 is SGDLS and CDR2 YYNGEE. After removal of 0 bases from V and 6 bases from J, the junction contained 9 bases not matched to a gene.

The chain recombines TRBV20-1 with TRBJ2-1; tentatively, D is TRBD2 (5 bases). From germline, CDR1 is DFQATT and CDR2 SNEGSKA (reference sequence). This CDR3 comprises 15 residues. V lost 0 bases and J 1 base, leaving 10 bases between the germline ends. The CDR3 DNA is TGCAGTGCTAGAGAGCCACAGCGGTCCTACAATGAGCAGTTCTTC. It encodes CSAREPQRSYNEQFF.

This clonotype showed up just a few times. The rearrangement joins TRBV6-5 to TRBJ1-3; possibly TRBD1 for D (6 bases). The length of the CDR3 is 17 residues. Germline V gene lookup returns CDR1 MNHEY and CDR2 SVGAGI. Deletions cut 0 bases from V and 5 bases from J, with 17 bases between. CDR3 nucleotides: TGTGCCAGCAGTTACTCGTGGGCCGCGGGGGGCAGAAACACCATATATTTT. Protein: CASSYSWAAGGRNTIYF.

The genes are TRBV5-1 and TRBJ1-1; D call uncertain. The germline gives CDR1 SGHRS, CDR2 YFSETQ. Deletions cut 4 bases from V and 8 bases from J, with 18 bases between. The CDR3 loop spans 14 amino acids. Written as DNA, the CDR3 is TGCGCCAGCAGCGATCGTCCTGGATCGCGCGAAGCTTTCTTT. Its translation is CASSDRPGSREAFF.

This clonotype was seen a few times. J is TRBJ2-1 and V is TRBV19; TRBD1 matches at 12 bases. Germline V CDR1 and CDR2: LNHDA, SQIVND (reference sequence). The CDR3 totals 15 residues. V was pared by 4 bases and J by 8 bases, with 6 bases of the junction left unmatched. The CDR3 is CASSRGQGASHEQFF. The CDR3 coding sequence is TGTGCCAGTAGTAGGGGACAGGGGGCAAGTCATGAGCAGTTCTTC.

This clonotype turned up a few times. The gene calls are TRBV6-2 or TRBV6-3 and TRBJ1-5; D possibly corresponds to TRBD1 (6 bases). V lost 2 bases to trimming and J lost 6 bases, with 14 bases between them. Germline loops: CDR1 MNHEY, CDR2 SVGEGT. CDR3 length: 15 residues. CDR3 coding DNA: TGTGCCAGCAGTTACGGGGGGGCGCGGGGTCAGCCCCAGCATTTT. Translation: CASSYGGARGQPQHF.

This clonotype came up a few times. V is TRBV10-1 and J is TRBJ2-3; 8 nucleotides match TRBD1. From germline, CDR1 is WNHNN and CDR2 SYGVQD (reference sequence). J lost 2 bases, V lost 7 bases, and 11 bases had no gene match. The CDR3 spans 16 residues. DNA for the CDR3: TGCGCCAGCAACCCTGGACAGGGCCCCAACACAGATACGCAGTATTTT. It codes for CASNPGQGPNTDTQYF.

This rearrangement joins TRBV20-1 to TRBJ2-1, with 7 bases identical to TRBD2. The CDR3 runs 14 residues. CDR1 and CDR2 (germline): DFQATT, SNEGSKA (reference sequence). Losses at the gene ends were 6 bases for V and 5 bases for J; bases not matched to a gene: 10. This chain's CDR3 is CSAFSSGRHNEQFF. CDR3 in DNA: TGCAGTGCATTTTCTAGCGGTCGACACAATGAGCAGTTCTTC.

The sample holds a few counts of this clonotype. The rearrangement uses TRBV12-3 or TRBV12-4 and TRBJ1-5; no reliable D call. CDR3 length equals 14 residues. The V end lost 6 bases, the J end lost 3 bases, and 12 bases lay between the germline ends. The CDR3 DNA reads as TGTGCCAGCAGCCTCGCCGGGTTCAATCAGCCCCAGCATTTT. It specifies CASSLAGFNQPQHF.